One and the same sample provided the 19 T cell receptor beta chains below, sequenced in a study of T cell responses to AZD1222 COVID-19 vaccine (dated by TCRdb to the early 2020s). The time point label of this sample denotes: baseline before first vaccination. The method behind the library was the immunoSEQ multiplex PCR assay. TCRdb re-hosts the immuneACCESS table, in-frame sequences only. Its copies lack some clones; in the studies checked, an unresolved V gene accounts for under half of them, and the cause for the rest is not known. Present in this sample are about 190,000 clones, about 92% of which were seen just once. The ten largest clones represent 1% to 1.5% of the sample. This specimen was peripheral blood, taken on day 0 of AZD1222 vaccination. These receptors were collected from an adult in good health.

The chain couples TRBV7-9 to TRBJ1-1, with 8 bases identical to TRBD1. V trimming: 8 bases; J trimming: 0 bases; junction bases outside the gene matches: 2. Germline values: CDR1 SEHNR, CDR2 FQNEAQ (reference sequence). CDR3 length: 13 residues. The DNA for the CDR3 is TGTGCCAGCGGACAGGGCATGAACACTGAAGCTTTCTTT. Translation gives CASGQGMNTEAFF. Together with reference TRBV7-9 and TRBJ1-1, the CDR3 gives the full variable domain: DTGVSQNPRHKITKRGQNVTFRCDPISEHNRLYWYRQTLGQGPEFLTYFQNEAQLEKSRLLSDRFSAERPKGSFSTLEIQRTEQGDSAMYLCASGQGMNTEAFFGQGTRLTVV.

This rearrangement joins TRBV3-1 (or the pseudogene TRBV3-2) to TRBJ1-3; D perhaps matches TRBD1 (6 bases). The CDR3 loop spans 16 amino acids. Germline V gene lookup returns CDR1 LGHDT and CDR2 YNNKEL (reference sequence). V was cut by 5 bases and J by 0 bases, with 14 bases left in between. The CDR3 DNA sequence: TGTGCCAGCAGCTTACAGCGACAGGTCTCTGGAAACACCATATATTTT. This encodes CASSLQRQVSGNTIYF.

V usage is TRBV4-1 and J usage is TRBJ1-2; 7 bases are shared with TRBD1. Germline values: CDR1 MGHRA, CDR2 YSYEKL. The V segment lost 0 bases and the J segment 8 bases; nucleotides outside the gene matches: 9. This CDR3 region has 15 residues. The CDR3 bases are TGCGCCAGCAGCCAAGATCTAAGGGGGCGAGGAGGCTACACCTTC. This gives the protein CASSQDLRGRGGYTF.

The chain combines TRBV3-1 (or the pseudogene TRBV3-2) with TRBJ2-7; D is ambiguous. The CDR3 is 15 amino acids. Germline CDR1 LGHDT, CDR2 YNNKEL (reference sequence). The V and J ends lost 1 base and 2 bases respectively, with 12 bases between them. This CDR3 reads CASSQGRPSPYEQYF. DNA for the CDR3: TGTGCCAGCAGCCAAGGACGGCCTTCACCCTACGAGCAGTACTTC.

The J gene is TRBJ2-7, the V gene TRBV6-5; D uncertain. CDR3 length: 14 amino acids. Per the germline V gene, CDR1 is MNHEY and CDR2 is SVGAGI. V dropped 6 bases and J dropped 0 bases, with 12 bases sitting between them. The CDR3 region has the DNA TGTGCCAGCAGCCACGCGTTTGGCTCCTACGAGCAGTACTTC. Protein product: CASSHAFGSYEQYF.

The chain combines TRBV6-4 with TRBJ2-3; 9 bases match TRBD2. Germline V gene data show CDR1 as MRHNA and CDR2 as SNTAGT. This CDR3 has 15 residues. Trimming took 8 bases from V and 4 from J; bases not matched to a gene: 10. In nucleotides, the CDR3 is TGTGCCAGCCCTACTGGGCGGGGGGGCCCAGATACGCAGTATTTT. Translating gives CASPTGRGGPDTQYF.

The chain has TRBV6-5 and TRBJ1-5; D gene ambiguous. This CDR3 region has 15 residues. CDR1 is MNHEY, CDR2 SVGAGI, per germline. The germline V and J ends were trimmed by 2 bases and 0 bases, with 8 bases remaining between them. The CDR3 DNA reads TGTGCCAGCAGTTACGGGCCTTATAGCAATCAGCCCCAGCATTTT. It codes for CASSYGPYSNQPQHF.

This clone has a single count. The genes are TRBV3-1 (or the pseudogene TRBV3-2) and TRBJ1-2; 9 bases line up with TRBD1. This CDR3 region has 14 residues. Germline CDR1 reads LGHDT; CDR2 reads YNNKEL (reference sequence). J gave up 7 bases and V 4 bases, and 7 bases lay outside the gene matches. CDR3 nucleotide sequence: TGTGCCAGCAGCCCCTCCCGGGACAGGGTTGGCTACACCTTC. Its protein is CASSPSRDRVGYTF.

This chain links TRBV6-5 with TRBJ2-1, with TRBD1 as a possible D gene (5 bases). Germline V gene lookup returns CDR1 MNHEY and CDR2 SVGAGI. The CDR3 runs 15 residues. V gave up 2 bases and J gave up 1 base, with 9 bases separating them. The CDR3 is CASSYGHSSYNEQFF. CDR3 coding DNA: TGTGCCAGCAGTTACGGACATTCTTCCTACAATGAGCAGTTCTTC.

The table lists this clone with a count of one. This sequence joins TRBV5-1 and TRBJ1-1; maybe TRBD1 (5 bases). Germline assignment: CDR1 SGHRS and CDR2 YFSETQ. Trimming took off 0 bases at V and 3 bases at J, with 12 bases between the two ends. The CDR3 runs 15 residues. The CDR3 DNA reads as TGCGCCAGCAGCTTGGTTGGCCCGGGGGACACTGAAGCTTTCTTT. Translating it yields CASSLVGPGDTEAFF.

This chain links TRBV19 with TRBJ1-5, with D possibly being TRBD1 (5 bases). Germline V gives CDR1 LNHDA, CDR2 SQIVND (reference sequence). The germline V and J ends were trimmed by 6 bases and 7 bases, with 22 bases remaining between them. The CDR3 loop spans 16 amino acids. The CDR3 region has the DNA TGTGCCAGTAGCACATGGGGCGGGGCGCGAGGGCAGCCCCAGCATTTT. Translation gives CASSTWGGARGQPQHF.

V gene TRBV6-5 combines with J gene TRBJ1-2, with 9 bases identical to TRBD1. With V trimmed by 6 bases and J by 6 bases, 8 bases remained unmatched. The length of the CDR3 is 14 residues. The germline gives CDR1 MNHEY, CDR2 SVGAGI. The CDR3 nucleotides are TGTGCCAGCAGAGCGTGGGACAGGGAGAATGGCTACACCTTC. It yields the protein CASRAWDRENGYTF.

CDR3 in amino acids: CASSDPQGARAEAFF. Written as DNA, the CDR3 is TGCGCCAGCAGCGACCCACAGGGGGCGAGGGCTGAAGCTTTCTTT. This sequence joins TRBV5-1 and TRBJ1-1; TRBD1 agrees at 9 bases. CDR1 SGHRS and CDR2 YFSETQ come from the germline V gene. J gave up 6 bases and V 4 bases, and 10 bases lay outside the gene matches. The CDR3 is made up of 15 amino acids.

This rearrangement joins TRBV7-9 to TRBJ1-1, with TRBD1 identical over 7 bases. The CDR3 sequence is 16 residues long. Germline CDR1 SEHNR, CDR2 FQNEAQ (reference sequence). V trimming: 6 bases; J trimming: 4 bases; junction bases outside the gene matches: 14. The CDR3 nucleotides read TGTGCCAGCAGATTTACCTTTCAGGGGGTTGGCACTGAAGCTTTCTTT. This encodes CASRFTFQGVGTEAFF.

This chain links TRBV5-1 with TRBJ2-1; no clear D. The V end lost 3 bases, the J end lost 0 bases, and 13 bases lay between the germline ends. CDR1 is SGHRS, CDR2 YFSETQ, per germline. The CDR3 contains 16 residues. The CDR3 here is CASSSRSSSSYNEQFF. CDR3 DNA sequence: TGCGCCAGCAGCTCACGATCCTCTAGCTCCTACAATGAGCAGTTCTTC.

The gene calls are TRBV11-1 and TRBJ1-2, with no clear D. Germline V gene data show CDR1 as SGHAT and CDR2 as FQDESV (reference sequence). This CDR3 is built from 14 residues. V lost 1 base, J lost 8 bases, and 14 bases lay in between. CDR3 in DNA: TGTGCCAGCAGCTTAGGCGTACCACCGGAGGGCTACACCTTC. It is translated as CASSLGVPPEGYTF.

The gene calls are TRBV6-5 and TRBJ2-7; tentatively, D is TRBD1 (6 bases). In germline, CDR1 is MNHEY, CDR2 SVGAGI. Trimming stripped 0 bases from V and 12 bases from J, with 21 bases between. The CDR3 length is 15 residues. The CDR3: CASSYSVIASQGTYF. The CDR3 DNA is TGTGCCAGCAGTTACTCGGTAATCGCTAGTCAGGGGACGTACTTC.

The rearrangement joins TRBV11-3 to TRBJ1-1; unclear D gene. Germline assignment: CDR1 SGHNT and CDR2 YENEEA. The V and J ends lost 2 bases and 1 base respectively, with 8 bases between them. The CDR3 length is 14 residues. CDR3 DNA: TGTGCCAGCAGCTTATTGGGCCCGAACACTGAAGCTTTCTTT. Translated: CASSLLGPNTEAFF.

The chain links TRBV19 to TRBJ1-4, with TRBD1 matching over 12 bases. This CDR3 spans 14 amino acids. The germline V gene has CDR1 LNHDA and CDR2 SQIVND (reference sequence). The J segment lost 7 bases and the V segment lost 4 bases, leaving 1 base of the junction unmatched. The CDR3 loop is CASSRDRGPEKLFF. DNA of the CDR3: TGTGCCAGTAGTAGGGACAGGGGGCCTGAAAAACTGTTTTTT.